Listed below are T cell receptor beta chains from one sample, sequenced in a study of T cell responses to AZD1222 COVID-19 vaccine. The protocol was immunoSEQ multiplex PCR, while the TCRdb copy is restricted to in-frame clones and leaves out a portion. The data contain 100,000 to 150,000 clones, roughly 86% of them singletons. This specimen consisted of peripheral blood, obtained on day 0 of AZD1222 vaccination. The receptors come from an adult in good health. The CDR3 runs from the conserved cysteine through the conserved F or W. D genes are given only for firm matches. Clone size, where shown, is once, few, many, or a class for clones that have expanded.

d_call: -; v_call: TRBV12-3/TRBV12-4; clone_size: -; cdr3_aa: CASTPGGGDGYTF
d_call: -; v_call: TRBV11-2; clone_size: once; cdr3_aa: CASSSIRGIGSYKQYF
d_call: -; v_call: TRBV19; clone_size: -; cdr3_aa: CASSIRGLNTEAFF
d_call: -; v_call: TRBV4-1; clone_size: -; cdr3_aa: CASSQGRGSYEQYF
d_call: -; v_call: TRBV3-1/TRBV3-2; clone_size: few; cdr3_aa: CASSQDRTDLNYGYTF
d_call: TRBD1; v_call: TRBV29-1; clone_size: -; cdr3_aa: CSVSETGANTGELFF
d_call: -; v_call: TRBV10-3; clone_size: -; cdr3_aa: CAISPSSGPSERAFF
d_call: -; v_call: TRBV4-3; clone_size: -; cdr3_aa: CASSQDRGHTQYF
d_call: TRBD1; v_call: TRBV7-9; clone_size: -; cdr3_aa: CASSPGRDSGSGNTIYF
d_call: -; v_call: TRBV29-1; clone_size: -; cdr3_aa: CSVWGVTDTQYF
d_call: -; v_call: TRBV9; clone_size: -; cdr3_aa: CASSPSGAWNIQYF
d_call: -; v_call: TRBV5-1; clone_size: -; cdr3_aa: CASTEQLNTEAFF
d_call: TRBD1; v_call: TRBV2; clone_size: -; cdr3_aa: CAAIFGQGVVETQYF
d_call: -; v_call: TRBV9; clone_size: once; cdr3_aa: CASSRGAGAAYGYTF
d_call: TRBD2; v_call: TRBV9; clone_size: -; cdr3_aa: CASSVASGQNNEQFF
d_call: -; v_call: TRBV5-4; clone_size: -; cdr3_aa: CASSSERKENSPLHF
d_call: -; v_call: TRBV2; clone_size: -; cdr3_aa: CASSDRTGLFF
d_call: TRBD2; v_call: TRBV13; clone_size: -; cdr3_aa: CASSPRTSGTETQYF
d_call: TRBD2; v_call: TRBV10-3; clone_size: once; cdr3_aa: CAISESPLGLGDSYEQYF
d_call: -; v_call: TRBV2; clone_size: -; cdr3_aa: CARGSTDTQYF
d_call: TRBD1; v_call: TRBV5-1; clone_size: -; cdr3_aa: CASSRSSRQGGEQYF
d_call: TRBD2; v_call: TRBV9; clone_size: once; cdr3_aa: CASSVGDTSGGSTQYF
d_call: TRBD2; v_call: TRBV5-1; clone_size: -; cdr3_aa: CASSGGTSGYEQYF
d_call: TRBD1; v_call: TRBV4-2; clone_size: -; cdr3_aa: CASSQEGTGLNTGELFF
d_call: -; v_call: TRBV19; clone_size: -; cdr3_aa: CAGCAGPHQSSYEQYF
d_call: -; v_call: TRBV10-3; clone_size: -; cdr3_aa: CAISESKGSYEQYF
d_call: TRBD1; v_call: TRBV19; clone_size: -; cdr3_aa: CASSVYRGSNQPQHF
d_call: TRBD2; v_call: TRBV20-1; clone_size: few; cdr3_aa: CSASSTSGGENTGELFF
d_call: TRBD1; v_call: TRBV9; clone_size: -; cdr3_aa: CASSPPTGLFTDTQYF
d_call: -; v_call: TRBV27; clone_size: -; cdr3_aa: CASSSWGRDYGYTF
d_call: TRBD1; v_call: TRBV5-1; clone_size: once; cdr3_aa: CASSSGQADPIYEQYF
d_call: -; v_call: TRBV15; clone_size: -; cdr3_aa: CATLQGLNQPQHF
d_call: -; v_call: TRBV5-4; clone_size: -; cdr3_aa: CASSPLSGGYTF
d_call: -; v_call: TRBV10-3; clone_size: -; cdr3_aa: CAISVGQSYEQYF
d_call: TRBD1; v_call: TRBV7-9; clone_size: -; cdr3_aa: CASSSRDREQYF
d_call: TRBD2; v_call: TRBV19; clone_size: -; cdr3_aa: CASSISGTSGYNEQFF
d_call: TRBD2; v_call: TRBV10-3; clone_size: -; cdr3_aa: CAISELAGGQETQYF
d_call: TRBD2; v_call: TRBV5-1; clone_size: once; cdr3_aa: CASSLAAGGGDEQFF